This T cell receptor (beta chain) was recorded in a study of regulatory T cells in long-lasting Graves disease. Whole-study results and caveats: Exclusively peripheral blood, rather than thyroid tissue, was studied. Segments TRBV28, TRBJ1-2 and TRBJ2-5 showed preferential usage in persistent disease.

Sample time point: newly diagnosed GD, antithyroid drugs for less than 3 months. Isolated PBMC RNA provided the starting material for the TCR library. The authors drew 8.5 to 9 milliliters of peripheral blood into EDTA tubes. A remark on this clonotype: Antigen unknown.

This CDR3 is built from 12 residues. Germline V gene sequence: CDR1 SQVTM, CDR2 ANQGSEA. Trimming left V 2 bases short and J 5 bases short, with 9 bases between. CDR3-region Arm-PCR and iRepertoire HTBI primers produced the TCR beta libraries. TCRdb processed the multiplex PCR reads anew with MiXCR; each CDR3 protein has one entry. Among roughly 560,000 distinct CDR3 sequences listed, around 16% were seen once. A further study also used this sample, focusing on T cells in Graves' hyperthyroidism and ophthalmopathy. That study reports: The majority of expanded thyroid clonotypes above 0.001 also appeared in blood.

The clonotype originates from a woman aged 35 to 59 with Graves disease. This sample comprised peripheral blood mononuclear cells (PBMCs), obtained at new diagnosis, from a patient treated with antithyroid drugs. The V and J genes are TRBV29-1 and TRBJ2-5; D unresolved. CDR3 region: CSVETKGETQYF. In nucleotides, the CDR3 is TGCAGCGTTGAAACAAAAGGGGAGACCCAGTACTTC.